This T cell receptor beta chain emerged from a study of blood T cell repertoires in COVID-19 (dated by TCRdb to 2020 to 2021). Notes on the research overall: Samples from collaborators originated in the United States, Italy and Spain and spanned both the acute and convalescent phases of COVID-19. The material from the prospective study consisted of cDNA or gDNA derived from T cells, B-cell-depleted T cells, or PBMCs. Subjects who had been exposed to COVID-19, were actively infected with it, or had recovered from it provided the deeply sampled blood TCRbeta repertoires that made up the dataset. The repertoires were released in a freely available public database intended as a resource for research on the immune response to SARS-CoV-2. The samples were drawn from the first 160 participants of the ongoing ImmuneRACE study and from 1,200 or so subjects provided by 6 global collaborators. A de-identified subject ID, COVID-19 status, age in years and sex were almost always included in the sample metadata. Where available, HLA class I and class II types were obtained from metadata supplied by the sample provider rather than from assay-based typing.

V is pruned by 6 bases and J by 4 bases, leaving 11 bases of the junction without a gene match. From its cysteine to its phenylalanine, the CDR3 spans 15 amino acids. Only the CDR3 portion is preserved as DNA: 45 bases, with reading frame beginning at the first base. CDR1 MNHEY and CDR2 SVGAGI were looked up in the germline V gene. Turning to this clone: There is no known antigen for this receptor. Base-call qualities are not available, and no considerably larger clone is one nucleotide away.

TCRbeta CDR3 regions were amplified from genomic DNA using the immunoSEQ Assay, a bias-controlled multiplex PCR. The authors' analysis ran thus. The number of nucleated cells in each sample was estimated by amplification of reference gene primers within the assay. To quantify the absolute abundance of each unique TCRbeta CDR3 rearrangement, sequence reads were collapsed and filtered. For each sample, productive Simpson clonality was calculated as the square root of Simpson's diversity index over productive rearrangements. As stored in TCRdb, this immuneACCESS dataset retains in-frame rearrangements with V and J assigned. A fraction of the clones does not appear; measured against another copy, unresolved V genes explain less than half of the discrepancy, and the remainder lacks a known reason. That table is the source of V, J and clone size, and D and trimming were worked out from the DNA. This sample has approximately 75,000 clones in its table, and approximately 80% of those were observed once. The top ten clones comprise approximately 7% of the sample.

In Seattle, one collaborating source enrolled patients while the infection was active and tracked those patients longitudinally over the course of disease. Whole blood was collected in K2EDTA tubes by collaborating institutions according to the institutions' own protocols. Collaborator samples were shipped for TCRbeta analysis as frozen whole blood, isolated PBMCs, or DNA extracted from either sample type. General study outcomes and caveats: The quantity of clinical and demographic metadata differed by source and by participant and was supplied without curation.

This TCR was recovered from a man aged 25-45 years with COVID-19, enrolled during active disease. The receptor chain draws on TRBV6-5 and TRBJ1-2; 7 bases in between match TRBD1. The sample consisted of peripheral blood. The DNA reads TGTGCCAGCAGAATCCGGACAGGCGCCGCCTATGGCTACACCTTC. It codes for CASRIRTGAAYGYTF.